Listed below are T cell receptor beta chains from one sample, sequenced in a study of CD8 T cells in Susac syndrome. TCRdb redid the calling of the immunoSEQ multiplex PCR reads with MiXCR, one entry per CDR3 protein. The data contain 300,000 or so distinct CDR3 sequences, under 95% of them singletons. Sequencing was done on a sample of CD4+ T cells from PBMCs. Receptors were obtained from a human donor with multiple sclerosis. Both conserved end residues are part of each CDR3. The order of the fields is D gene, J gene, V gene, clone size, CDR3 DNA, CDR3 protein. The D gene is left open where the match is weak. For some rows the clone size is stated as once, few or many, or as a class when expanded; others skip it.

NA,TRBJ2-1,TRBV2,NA,TGTGCCAGCAGTGCCAGGGGAGCGGCCTGGTACAATGAGCAGTTCTTC,CASSARGAAWYNEQFF
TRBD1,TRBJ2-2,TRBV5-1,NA,TGCGCCAGCAGCAGCAGACAGGGCATTACCACCGGGGAGCTGTTTTTT,CASSSRQGITTGELFF
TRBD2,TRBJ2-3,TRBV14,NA,TGTGCCAGCAGCTTCGGACTAGCGGGCCGCCGCACAGATACGCAGTATTTT,CASSFGLAGRRTDTQYF
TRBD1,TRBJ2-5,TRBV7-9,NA,TGTGCCAGCAGCCCGCTTGGGACAGGAAGAAGAGAGACCCAGTACTTC,CASSPLGTGRRETQYF
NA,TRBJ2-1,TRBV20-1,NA,TGCAGTGCTAGAAGGGGAGAGAGGTACAATGAGCAGTTCTTC,CSARRGERYNEQFF
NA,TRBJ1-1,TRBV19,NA,TGTGCCAGTAGTCCCATAACCTCGACAGCTAACACTGAAGCTTTCTTT,CASSPITSTANTEAFF
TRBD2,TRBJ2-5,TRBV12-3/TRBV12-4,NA,TGTGCCAGCAGTTTATTAGCGGGAGGGTCCGAGACCCAGTACTTC,CASSLLAGGSETQYF
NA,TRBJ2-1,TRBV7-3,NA,TGTGCCAGCAGCCCAACACCGCAGGGCCGCGGGCCCTACAATGAGCAGTTCTTC,CASSPTPQGRGPYNEQFF
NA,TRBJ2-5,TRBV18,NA,TGTGCCAGCTCACCTGTCCAGGCTGAAGAGACCCAGTACTTC,CASSPVQAEETQYF
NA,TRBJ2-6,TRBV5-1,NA,TGCGCCAGCAGCTCACAGCCCAGCGGAAGCTCTGGGGCCAACGTCCTGACTTTC,CASSSQPSGSSGANVLTF
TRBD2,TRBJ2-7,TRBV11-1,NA,TGTGCCAGCAGCTTAGTCCTAGCGGGGGGCGCCTACGAGCAGTACTTC,CASSLVLAGGAYEQYF
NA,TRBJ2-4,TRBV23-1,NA,TGCGCCAGCAGTCAATCCGGAGAAACCCTCGGTCGGAGCAAAAACATTCAGTACTTC,CASSQSGETLGRSKNIQYF
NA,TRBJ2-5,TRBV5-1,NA,TGCGCCGGCAGCTTACAGGGCCAAGAGACCCAGTACTTC,CAGSLQGQETQYF
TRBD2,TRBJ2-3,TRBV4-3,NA,TGCGCCAGCAGCCAAGGTATTAGCGGGAGAACAGATACGCAGTATTTT,CASSQGISGRTDTQYF
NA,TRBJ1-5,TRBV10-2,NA,TGCGCCAGCAGTGAGGTCAGGTTAGATCAGCCCCAGCATTTT,CASSEVRLDQPQHF
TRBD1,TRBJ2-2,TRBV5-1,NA,TGCGCCAGCAGCTTAGCCGGGACAGGGGGCGCGAACGGGGAGCTGTTTTTT,CASSLAGTGGANGELFF
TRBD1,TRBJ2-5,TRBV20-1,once,TGCAGTGCTTCCCCGGGACAGGGGTCCCAAGAGACCCAGTACTTC,CSASPGQGSQETQYF
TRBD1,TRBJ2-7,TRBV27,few,TGTGCCAGCAGTTCCTTAACAGGGGTTACTATCTACGAGCAGTACTTC,CASSSLTGVTIYEQYF
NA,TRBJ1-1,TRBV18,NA,TGTGCCAGCTCTCAGACAGTTGGGGGTGAAGCTTTCTTT,CASSQTVGGEAFF
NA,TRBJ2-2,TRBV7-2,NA,TGTGCCAGCGGGACGGTGGGCAGGAGCACCGGGGAGCTGTTTTTT,CASGTVGRSTGELFF
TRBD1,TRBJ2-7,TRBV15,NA,TGTGCCACCAGCACCCCAGGGGGAGCGGAGCAGTACTTC,CATSTPGGAEQYF
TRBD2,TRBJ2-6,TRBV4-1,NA,TGCGCCAGCAGCCAAGAAGGAAGCGGGATCTCCGGGGCCAACGTCCTGACTTTC,CASSQEGSGISGANVLTF
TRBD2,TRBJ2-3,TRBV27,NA,TGTGCCAGCAGTTTATCGGCTAGCGGGATACTCTCAGATACGCAGTATTTT,CASSLSASGILSDTQYF
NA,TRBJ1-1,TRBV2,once,TGTGCCAGCGAGGGGCTAAACACTGAAGCTTTCTTT,CASEGLNTEAFF
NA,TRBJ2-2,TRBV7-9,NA,TGTGCCAGCAGCTTGGCAGGGGCGAACACCGGGGAGCTGTTTTTT,CASSLAGANTGELFF
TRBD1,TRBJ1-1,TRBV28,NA,TGTGCCAGCGCGAGGGGGCTGGGTGAAGCTTTCTTT,CASARGLGEAFF
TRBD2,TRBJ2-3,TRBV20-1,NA,TGCAGTGCTATGGGACTAGCGGGGGGGCAAGATACGCAGTATTTT,CSAMGLAGGQDTQYF